Presented here are 18 T cell receptor beta chains from one specimen sequenced in a study of post-analysis software for immune sequencing data. Study results and limitations: Relative to controls, patients had 4 or 5 TRBV segments at higher frequency, with TRBV5-6, TRBV5-1 and TRBV20-1 among these.

No antigen has been identified for these receptors. TCR beta cDNA libraries had unique molecular identifiers. TCRdb fed the PCR reads into MiXCR, producing one record per CDR3 protein. Of about 820,000 distinct CDR3 sequences in the sample, approximately 57% were seen once. Material: blood. The receptor source for this set is a girl aged 10-17 years with multiple sclerosis.

The J gene is TRBJ2-7, the V gene TRBV3-1, with 9 bases identical to TRBD1. CDR3 length: 15 residues. Germline trimming cut 2 bases from V and 2 bases from J; bases unmatched to any gene: 4. Germline-derived CDR1 and CDR2 are LGHDT and YNNKEL (reference sequence). The DNA of the CDR3 is TGTGCCAGCAGCCAAAGGGGACAGGGAACCTACGAGCAGTACTTC. It specifies CASSQRGQGTYEQYF.

The chain carries TRBV6-5 and TRBJ2-7; perhaps TRBD1 as D (6 bases). The germline CDR1 and CDR2 sequences are MNHEY and SVGAGI. CDR3 length: 16 residues. V was trimmed by 4 bases and J by 0 bases, leaving 16 bases between them. CDR3 coding DNA: TGTGCCAGCAGTTCGTATTCCGGGACAAGCTCCTACGAGCAGTACTTC. Amino acid sequence: CASSSYSGTSSYEQYF.

This clonotype appeared once. The chain joins TRBV2 to TRBJ2-7, with D unresolved. V lost 6 bases and J 5 bases, leaving 17 bases between the germline ends. Germline CDR1 reads SNHLY; CDR2 reads FYNNEI. The CDR3 consists of 14 residues. CDR3 DNA: TGTGCCAGCAGAGACCCCGAAACCGGAGACGAGCAGTACTTC. Translation gives CASRDPETGDEQYF. Full variable domain (remainder filled in from reference TRBV2 and TRBJ2-7): EPEVTQTPSHQVTQMGQEVILRCVPISNHLYFYWYRQILGQKVEFLVSFYNNEISEKSEIFDDQFSVERPDGSNFTLKIRSTKLEDSAMYFCASRDPETGDEQYFGPGTRLTVT.

The chain links TRBV7-3 to TRBJ2-3, with 8 positions matching TRBD1. Germline CDR1 SGHTA, CDR2 FQGTGA. The CDR3 runs to 16 residues. Trimming at V came to 4 bases and at J to 1 base, leaving 7 bases not matched to a gene. The CDR3 DNA sequence: TGTGCCAGCAGCTCCGGGACAGGTCCCCGCACAGATACGCAGTATTTT. It specifies CASSSGTGPRTDTQYF.

The rearrangement uses TRBV10-3 and TRBJ2-5, with TRBD2 identical over 7 bases. Germline CDR1 reads ENHRY; CDR2 reads SYGVKD. V shed 8 bases and J 2 bases; nucleotides not matched to a gene: 8. CDR3 length: 14 amino acids. The CDR3 sequence is CAIGGSGAQETQYF. CDR3 coding DNA: TGTGCCATCGGTGGGAGCGGGGCTCAAGAGACCCAGTACTTC.

The chain joins TRBV20-1 to TRBJ2-5, with unresolved D. Per the germline V gene, CDR1 is DFQATT and CDR2 is SNEGSKA (reference sequence). V lost 3 bases, J lost 1 base, and 9 bases lay in between. CDR3 length: 13 residues. CDR3 bases: TGCAGTGCTAGGAAGAGCCTCCAAGAGACCCAGTACTTC. Translated: CSARKSLQETQYF.

The V gene is TRBV20-1, the J gene TRBJ2-5, with 12 bases that match TRBD2. V lost 6 bases and J lost 5; bases outside the gene matches: 4. Germline V gene lookup returns CDR1 DFQATT and CDR2 SNEGSKA (reference sequence). CDR3 size: 13 residues. The CDR3 DNA is TGCAGTGCCCCCGGACTAGCGGGGGAGACCCAGTACTTC. This encodes CSAPGLAGETQYF.

J is TRBJ2-7 and V is TRBV11-2; D gene unclear. V lost 10 bases to trimming and J lost 2 bases, with 15 bases between them. CDR3 length equals 13 residues. The V gene's germline CDR1 is SGHAT and CDR2 FQNNGV. This CDR3 is CATRPSGTYEQYF. The CDR3 region has the DNA TGTGCCACCCGCCCAAGTGGGACCTACGAGCAGTACTTC.

This clonotype was recorded a few times. The chain combines TRBV18 with TRBJ2-4; a weak D match, TRBD2 (5 bases). This CDR3 comprises 18 residues. Trimming took off 3 bases at V and 3 bases at J, with 21 bases between the two ends. From germline, CDR1 is KGHSH and CDR2 LQKENI. CDR3 bases: TGTGCCAGCTCACCTTATCCGGATCCTACGGGATACAAAAACATTCAGTACTTC. Protein product: CASSPYPDPTGYKNIQYF.

Worth noting for this clonotype: Sequence at one end of the junction differs from germline and may be a read error. This chain connects TRBV11-2 to TRBJ2-3, with TRBD2 matching 7 bases. Germline V CDR1 and CDR2: SGHAT, FQNNGV. The CDR3 contains 15 residues. CDR3 coding DNA: TGTGCCGGCAGATCTACAGCGGGGCGCACGGATACGCAGTATTTT. Residues: CAGRSTAGRTDTQYF.

The chain combines TRBV20-1 with TRBJ2-3; D is perhaps TRBD2 (5 bases). This CDR3 region has 13 residues. From germline, CDR1 is DFQATT and CDR2 SNEGSKA (reference sequence). Deletions cut 6 bases from V and 6 bases from J, with 16 bases between. CDR3 region: CSALKDWADTQYF. CDR3 DNA sequence: TGCAGTGCCCTTAAGGACTGGGCGGATACGCAGTATTTT.

As to this clonotype: A single base separates this from a much larger clone, so it may be a read error. CDR3 amino acids: CASSSAGFPDTQYF. The DNA of the CDR3 is TGCGCCAGCAGCTCGGCTGGATTTCCAGATACGCAGTATTTT. This sequence joins TRBV5-1 and TRBJ2-3; D not certain. With 3 bases removed from V and 4 bases from J, the gap between germline ends came to 12 bases. CDR3 length: 14 residues. Germline CDR1 is SGHRS and CDR2 is YFSETQ.

This clonotype showed up just a few times. This rearrangement joins TRBV12-3 or TRBV12-4 to TRBJ1-2; D uncertain. The V gene lost 3 bases and the J gene lost 7 bases, with 12 bases spanning the gap. The CDR3 is 13 residues long. CDR3 DNA sequence: TGTGCCAGCAGTTTCGTAGGGTCTGGTGGCTACACCTTC. It encodes CASSFVGSGGYTF.

This rearrangement joins TRBV3-1 to TRBJ2-5; D uncertain. Germline V CDR1 and CDR2: LGHDT, YNNKEL (reference sequence). The CDR3 contains 14 residues. V shed 0 bases and J shed 11 bases, with 16 bases lying between them. This CDR3 reads CASSQDAGYNEQYF. The CDR3 DNA reads as TGTGCCAGCAGCCAAGACGCCGGCTACAATGAGCAGTACTTC.

The chain links TRBV12-3 or TRBV12-4 to TRBJ1-2; possibly TRBD1 for D (5 bases). Trimming stripped 3 bases from V and 2 bases from J, with 10 bases between. This CDR3 has 14 amino acids. The CDR3 region is CASSFAQGNYGYTF. CDR3 DNA sequence: TGTGCCAGCAGTTTCGCTCAGGGAAACTATGGCTACACCTTC.

This clonotype was counted between two and nine times. The V gene is TRBV11-2, the J gene TRBJ2-5; 7 bases fit TRBD1. Losses at the gene ends were 6 bases for V and 5 bases for J; bases not matched to a gene: 9. The CDR3 runs 14 residues. CDR1 SGHAT and CDR2 FQNNGV come from the germline V gene. The CDR3 sequence is CASSSPGQKETQYF. The CDR3, as DNA: TGTGCCAGCAGTTCCCCGGGACAGAAGGAGACCCAGTACTTC.

V usage is TRBV5-1 and J usage is TRBJ1-2; D gene ambiguous. The V end was cut by 4 bases, the J end by 5 bases, with 15 bases between. The CDR3 has 14 amino acids. Germline CDR1 is SGHRS and CDR2 is YFSETQ. CDR3 coding DNA: TGCGCCAGCAGCCTCTCCGACACCGTTTATGGCTACACCTTC. As protein: CASSLSDTVYGYTF.

The gene calls are TRBV20-1 and TRBJ1-2; TRBD1 might be the D (5 bases). Trimming removed 0 bases at V and 8 bases at J, with 10 bases between. This CDR3 spans 12 amino acids. Germline lookup yields CDR1 DFQATT and CDR2 SNEGSKA (reference sequence). CDR3 in DNA: TGCAGTGCTAGAGAACCGGGGCCCGGCTACACCTTC. Protein product: CSAREPGPGYTF.